This TCR beta chain appears in the sequencing data of a study of human T cells and chemical hapten exposure. This clonotype was counted ten times or more. Unique molecular identifiers were linked by the library to individual cDNA molecules. One entry per CDR3 protein, called by TCRdb with MiXCR from the reads. This sample has roughly 120,000 distinct CDR3 sequences; approximately 9.3% occur once, and the top ten carry more than 1.3%. Unfractionated whole blood yielded total RNA. This CDR3 region has 17 residues. V was cut by 4 bases and J by 3 bases, with 21 bases left in between. The germline gives CDR1 MNHEY, CDR2 SMNVEV (reference sequence).

Source material: whole blood. The receptor's source is a human donor in good health. Some clones in this sample may be carry-over from other donors' samples. This chain joins TRBV27 and TRBJ1-1, with D possibly TRBD1 on 6 matching bases. DNA of the CDR3: TGTGCCAGCAGTTACAGGAAATCAGGGACATCCGACACTGAAGCTTTCTTT. The encoded protein is CASSYRKSGTSDTEAFF.